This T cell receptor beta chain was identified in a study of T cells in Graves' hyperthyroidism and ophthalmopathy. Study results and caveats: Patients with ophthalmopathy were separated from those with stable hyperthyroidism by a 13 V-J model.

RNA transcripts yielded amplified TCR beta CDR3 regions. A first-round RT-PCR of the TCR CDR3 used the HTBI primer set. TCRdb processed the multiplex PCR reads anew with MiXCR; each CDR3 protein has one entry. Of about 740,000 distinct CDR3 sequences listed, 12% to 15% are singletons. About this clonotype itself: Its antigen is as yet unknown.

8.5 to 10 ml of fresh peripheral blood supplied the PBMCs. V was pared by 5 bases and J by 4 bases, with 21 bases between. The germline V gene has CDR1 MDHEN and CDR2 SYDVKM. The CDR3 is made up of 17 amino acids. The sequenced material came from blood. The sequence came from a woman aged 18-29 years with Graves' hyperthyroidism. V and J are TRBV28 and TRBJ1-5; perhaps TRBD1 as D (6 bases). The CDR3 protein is CASSLQGGAPPNQPQHF. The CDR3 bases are TGTGCCAGCAGTCTCCAAGGGGGGGCGCCTCCGAATCAGCCCCAGCATTTT.